Sequencing of this TCR beta chain was carried out in a study of T-cell memory formation after mild COVID-19. From germline, CDR1 is DFQATT and CDR2 SNEGSKA (reference sequence). Trimming pared 0 bases from V and 2 bases from J, leaving 18 bases between. The CDR3 totals 17 residues. TCRdb independently ran MiXCR on the 5' RACE reads; one entry per CDR3 protein. The data hold hundreds of thousands of distinct CDR3 sequences, with approximately 27% observed a single time. The receptor was derived from an adult woman who had mild COVID-19 (a few samples of this study predate the infection). Cell type and time point are not known. The V gene is TRBV20-1, the J gene TRBJ2-3; a possible D gene is TRBD2 (6 bases). Material: PBMCs or a T cell subset sorted from them (not recorded which). The DNA of the CDR3 is TGCAGTGCTAGAGATCGACGCGGGGAGATCTCCACAGATACGCAGTATTTT. This encodes CSARDRRGEISTDTQYF.